One and the same sample provided the 10 T cell receptor beta chains below, sequenced in a study of beta chain features in type 1 diabetes. Every isolated RNA sample was fully reverse transcribed, so sequencing captured expressed TCRB transcripts. Sequencing was performed with immunoSEQ multiplex PCR; in TCRdb, only in-frame clones are kept and a portion is missing. This table has 430,000 or so clones, roughly an eighth appearing once. The material sequenced was naive CD4+ T cells from blood. These receptors were collected from a woman aged 18-29 years in good health.

This clone showed up just a few times. The rearrangement uses TRBV5-6 and TRBJ2-1, with D possibly called TRBD1 or TRBD2 (5 bases each). Trimming took off 4 bases at V and 8 bases at J, with 16 bases between the two ends. CDR3 size: 14 residues. From germline, CDR1 is SGHDT and CDR2 YYEEEE. CDR3 in amino acids: CASSRDPTVHEQFF. DNA of the CDR3: TGTGCCAGCAGCCGGGACCCTACGGTCCATGAGCAGTTCTTC.

This clone was picked up a small number of times. This chain links TRBV4-3 with TRBJ1-2, with 8 bases matching TRBD1. With 0 bases clipped from V and 6 bases from J, the junction kept 9 bases outside the gene matches. The CDR3 sequence is 16 residues long. The germline V gene has CDR1 LGHNA and CDR2 YSLEER. The CDR3 DNA reads TGCGCCAGCAGCCAAGATAGAGGACAGGGTTCCGATGGCTACACCTTC. Its translation is CASSQDRGQGSDGYTF.

This sequence joins TRBV7-2 and TRBJ2-5, with 9 bases aligning to TRBD2. There are 17 residues in the CDR3. The germline CDR1 and CDR2 sequences are SGHTA and FQGNSA. V lost 4 bases and J lost 1; bases outside the gene matches: 10. The CDR3 DNA follows: TGTGCCAGCAGCTGGAGGGCGGTAGCGGGAGCCCAAGAGACCCAGTACTTC. Translating gives CASSWRAVAGAQETQYF.

The sample holds a few counts of this clone. The V call is TRBV6-5, the J call TRBJ2-5; D remains unclear. Germline CDR1 reads MNHEY; CDR2 reads SVGAGI. The CDR3 runs to 14 residues. Trimming took 7 bases from V and 5 from J, leaving 17 bases between them. CDR3 sequence reads: CASKVMAVTETQYF. CDR3 nucleotide sequence: TGTGCCAGCAAAGTTATGGCAGTAACCGAGACCCAGTACTTC.

This clone was detected a few times. The CDR3 loop reads CASSRESSYEQYF. The CDR3 coding sequence is TGTGCCAGCAGCCGAGAGAGCTCCTACGAGCAGTACTTC. The chain combines TRBV7-2 with TRBJ2-7; no reliable D call. Germline assignment: CDR1 SGHTA and CDR2 FQGNSA. This CDR3 contains 13 residues. V was clipped by 5 bases and J by 0 bases, with 8 bases between them.

This clone was found a few times. The V gene is TRBV11-2, the J gene TRBJ2-2; the D gene is possibly TRBD2 (5 bases). The CDR3 has 15 residues. Trimming pared 4 bases from V and 0 bases from J, leaving 9 bases between. Germline CDR1 and CDR2: SGHAT and FQNNGV. The CDR3 region is CASSWTGSNTGELFF. The CDR3 DNA reads TGTGCCAGCAGCTGGACGGGGTCGAACACCGGGGAGCTGTTTTTT.

A few counts support this clone. The V and J genes are TRBV7-2 and TRBJ2-3, with D possibly being TRBD1 (5 bases). The CDR3 extends over 14 amino acids. The V end was cut by 1 base, the J end by 4 bases, with 9 bases between. In germline, CDR1 is SGHTA, CDR2 FQGNSA. The CDR3 region is CASSLGAGSDTQYF. For the CDR3, the DNA is TGTGCCAGCAGCTTAGGGGCAGGGTCAGATACGCAGTATTTT.

This rearrangement joins TRBV6-5 to TRBJ2-7, with 7 bases identical to TRBD1. Unmatched junction bases numbered 10, after V lost 5 bases and J lost 3 bases. The CDR3 extends over 15 amino acids. Germline V gives CDR1 MNHEY, CDR2 SVGAGI. The DNA for the CDR3 is TGTGCCAGCAGTCGACACAAGGGACAGATCTACGAGCAGTACTTC. Residues: CASSRHKGQIYEQYF.

The genes are TRBV27 and TRBJ2-1; tentatively, D is TRBD1 or TRBD2 (5 bases each). The V gene lost 6 bases and the J gene lost 2 bases, with 11 bases spanning the gap. Looked up from germline, CDR1 is MNHEY and CDR2 is SMNVEV (reference sequence). The CDR3 covers 14 residues. CDR3: CASSLGATYNEQFF. CDR3 nucleotide sequence: TGTGCCAGCAGCCTCGGGGCAACCTACAATGAGCAGTTCTTC.

The chain couples TRBV4-1 to TRBJ2-1, with D possibly being TRBD2 (5 bases). Germline CDR1 reads MGHRA; CDR2 reads YSYEKL. This CDR3 contains 16 residues. Trimming removed 1 base from V and 1 base from J, with 11 bases in between. CDR3 sequence (DNA): TGCGCCAGCAGCCAAGGTCTCCCGGGGTCCTACAATGAGCAGTTCTTC. It specifies CASSQGLPGSYNEQFF.